The 15 T cell receptor beta chains below all came from one sample that was sequenced in a study of blood T cell repertoires in COVID-19 (dated by TCRdb to about 2020). Libraries were built with the immunoSEQ multiplex PCR assay. The table was pulled from immuneACCESS by TCRdb, which kept in-frame rearrangements only. Such tables lose some clones; where checked, under half of the loss comes from unresolved V genes, and the rest has no known cause. This sample holds about 150,000 clones; roughly 84% were observed only once. More than 6.5% of the sample belongs to the ten largest clones. The specimen was PBMCs or T cells enriched from blood (not recorded which). The receptor source for this set is a woman in her fifties or sixties who had recovered from COVID-19.

The J gene is TRBJ2-3, the V gene TRBV5-8, with 8 positions matching TRBD2. The CDR3 runs 15 residues. V lost 2 bases to trimming and J lost 5 bases; unmatched junction nucleotides: 7. Germline CDR1 is SGHTS and CDR2 is YDEGEE. The DNA for the CDR3 is TGTGCCAGCAGCTTACTAGCGGAGGGGAGAGATACGCAGTATTTT. Its translation: CASSLLAEGRDTQYF.

The table lists this clone with a count of one. This chain connects TRBV24-1 to TRBJ2-1; TRBD2 matches 10 bases. This CDR3 is built from 16 residues. Germline loops: CDR1 KGHDR, CDR2 SFDVKD. V gave up 2 bases and J gave up 8 bases; unmatched junction bases: 8. In DNA, the CDR3 is TGTGCCACCAGTGATTACCCCGGGACTAGCGTTTATGAGCAGTTCTTC. Translated: CATSDYPGTSVYEQFF.

CDR3 amino acids: CASSFPIGGGDGGNTIYF. The CDR3 coding sequence is TGTGCCAGCAGTTTCCCGATCGGTGGAGGGGACGGTGGAAACACCATATATTTT. The chain combines TRBV27 with TRBJ1-3, with D possibly being TRBD1 (5 bases). The length of the CDR3 is 18 residues. From germline, CDR1 is MNHEY and CDR2 SMNVEV (reference sequence). Trimming took 3 bases from V and 3 from J, leaving 21 bases between them.

The V call is TRBV2, the J call TRBJ1-4, with 8 bases lining up with TRBD1. This CDR3 is 14 amino acids long. The V and J ends lost 6 bases and 8 bases, in that order; junction bases with no gene match: 8. Germline CDR1 and CDR2: SNHLY and FYNNEI. The CDR3 loop is CASRDRVLGEKLFF. CDR3 nucleotide sequence: TGTGCCAGCAGGGACAGGGTTTTAGGGGAAAAACTGTTTTTT.

V usage is TRBV3-1 (or the pseudogene TRBV3-2) and J usage is TRBJ1-1, with TRBD1 as a possible D gene (6 bases). V lost 4 bases and J 3 bases, leaving 6 bases between the germline ends. The CDR3 runs to 12 residues. Germline V gives CDR1 LGHDT, CDR2 YNNKEL (reference sequence). CDR3 nucleotides: TGTGCCAGCAGCCGGACAGACACTGAAGCTTTCTTT. Amino acid sequence: CASSRTDTEAFF.

The chain couples TRBV2 to TRBJ1-5, with D maybe TRBD1 (5 bases). This CDR3 spans 15 amino acids. Germline assignment: CDR1 SNHLY and CDR2 FYNNEI. The V end was cut by 2 bases, the J end by 1 base, with 9 bases between. The chain's CDR3 is CASSEQGLSNQPQHF. In nucleotides, the CDR3 is TGTGCCAGCAGTGAACAGGGTTTGAGCAATCAGCCCCAGCATTTT.

This clone was detected once. The chain links TRBV14 to TRBJ2-7, with 8 bases aligning to TRBD1. The CDR3 consists of 15 residues. Looked up from germline, CDR1 is SGHDN and CDR2 is FVKESK. The junction had 9 bases not matched to a gene; V was cut back by 4 bases and J by 4 bases. CDR3 in DNA: TGTGCCAGCAGCCCGATCGGGACAGGCCCATACGAGCAGTACTTC. As protein: CASSPIGTGPYEQYF.

The table lists this clone with a count of one. The chain has TRBV5-8 and TRBJ1-1, with 9 bases matching TRBD1. This CDR3 comprises 15 residues. Trimming cost V 3 bases and J 3 bases; bases outside gene matches: 6. The germline gives CDR1 SGHTS, CDR2 YDEGEE. CDR3 loop: CASSSGQGWDTEAFF. In nucleotides, the CDR3 is TGTGCCAGCAGCTCCGGACAGGGGTGGGACACTGAAGCTTTCTTT. The full variable domain, with the rest looked up from reference TRBV5-8 and TRBJ1-1, is EAGVTQSPTHLIKTRGQQATLRCSPISGHTSVYWYQQALGLGLQFLLWYDEGEERNRGNFPPRFSGRQFPNYSSELNVNALELEDSALYLCASSSGQGWDTEAFFGQGTRLTVV.

The chain employs TRBV19 and TRBJ1-1; tentatively, D is TRBD1 (5 bases). The length of the CDR3 is 16 residues. V was trimmed by 3 bases and J by 1 base, leaving 15 bases between them. In germline, CDR1 is LNHDA, CDR2 SQIVND (reference sequence). The CDR3 sequence is CASSIRIGGGNTEAFF. The CDR3 bases are TGTGCCAGTAGTATTCGAATTGGGGGGGGGAACACTGAAGCTTTCTTT.

The CDR3 DNA sequence: TGTGCCAGCAGCGTCCTCCCGGGACAGGGGAGCTACGAGCAGTACTTC. Translating it yields CASSVLPGQGSYEQYF. The rearrangement links TRBV11-2 to TRBJ2-7, with 10 nucleotides matching TRBD1. CDR3 length: 16 residues. V was clipped by 5 bases and J by 3 bases; unmatched bases: 10. Germline V gene data show CDR1 as SGHAT and CDR2 as FQNNGV.

The V and J genes are TRBV15 and TRBJ2-2; 12 bases fit TRBD2. The CDR3 consists of 17 residues. The germline V gene has CDR1 LNHNV and CDR2 YYDKDF (reference sequence). The junction had 7 bases not matched to a gene; V was cut back by 5 bases and J by 3 bases. The CDR3 sequence: CATSGRLAGVYTGELFF. For the CDR3, the DNA is TGTGCCACCAGCGGCCGACTAGCGGGAGTTTACACCGGGGAGCTGTTTTTT.

The table lists this clone with a count of one. The CDR3 loop is CASAGGLNTEAFF. The DNA of the CDR3 is TGTGCCAGCGCAGGGGGCTTGAACACTGAAGCTTTCTTT. The chain joins TRBV9 to TRBJ1-1, with 8 bases fitting TRBD1. This CDR3 contains 13 residues. The J segment lost 0 bases and the V segment lost 7 bases, leaving 2 bases of the junction unmatched. Germline CDR1 SGDLS, CDR2 YYNGEE.

This sequence joins TRBV11-1 and TRBJ1-6, with D perhaps TRBD1 (6 bases). CDR1 is SGHAT and CDR2 is FQDESV in the germline V gene (reference sequence). Trimming pared 3 bases from V and 7 bases from J, leaving 13 bases between. CDR3 length: 15 residues. The CDR3 region is CASSLQQGSNSPLHF. CDR3 nucleotides: TGTGCCAGCAGCTTGCAGCAGGGGTCAAATTCACCCCTCCACTTT.

The chain joins TRBV6-5 to TRBJ2-1, with TRBD1 identical over 8 bases. The germline V gene has CDR1 MNHEY and CDR2 SVGAGI. This CDR3 is built from 14 residues. The trim removed 7 bases at V and 9 bases at J, leaving 11 bases unmatched. Here the CDR3 reads CASTRTGILREQFF. CDR3 coding DNA: TGTGCCAGCACCCGGACAGGGATCTTGCGTGAGCAGTTCTTC.

The genes are TRBV28 and TRBJ1-2, with D unresolved. The CDR3 runs to 14 residues. From germline, CDR1 is MDHEN and CDR2 SYDVKM. V lost 5 bases and J lost 7, with 17 bases in between. CDR3 in amino acids: CASSLTVQVGGYTF. CDR3 DNA: TGTGCCAGCAGTCTCACCGTTCAGGTCGGTGGCTACACCTTC.